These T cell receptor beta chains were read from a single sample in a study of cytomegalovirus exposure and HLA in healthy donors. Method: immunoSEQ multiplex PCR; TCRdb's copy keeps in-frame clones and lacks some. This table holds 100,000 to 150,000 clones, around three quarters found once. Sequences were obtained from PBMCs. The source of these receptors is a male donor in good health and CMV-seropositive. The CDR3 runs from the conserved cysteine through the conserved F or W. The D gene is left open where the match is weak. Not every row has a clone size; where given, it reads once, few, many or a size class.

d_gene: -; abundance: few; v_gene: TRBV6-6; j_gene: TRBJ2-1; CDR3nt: TGTGCCACCAGGGGGGGGAGAGAACATGAGCAGTTCTTC; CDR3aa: CATRGGREHEQFF
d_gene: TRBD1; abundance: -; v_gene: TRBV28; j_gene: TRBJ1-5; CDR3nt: TGTGCCAGCAGTTTACCTACAGGGGTTAATCAGCCCCAGCATTTT; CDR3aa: CASSLPTGVNQPQHF
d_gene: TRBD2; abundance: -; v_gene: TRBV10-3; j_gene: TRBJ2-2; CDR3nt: TGTGCCATCAGTGAGTCGGAATTTCCAGCGGGGTCCGGGGAGCTGTTTTTT; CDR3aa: CAISESEFPAGSGELFF
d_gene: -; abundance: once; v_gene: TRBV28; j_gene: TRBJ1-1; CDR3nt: TGTGCCAGCAGCTCGGGTGAAGCTTTCTTT; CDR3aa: CASSSGEAFF
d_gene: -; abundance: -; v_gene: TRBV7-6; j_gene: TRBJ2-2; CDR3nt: TGTGCCAGCAGCTTAGTGGGCGGGTCGCGGAACACCGGGGAGCTGTTTTTT; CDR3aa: CASSLVGGSRNTGELFF
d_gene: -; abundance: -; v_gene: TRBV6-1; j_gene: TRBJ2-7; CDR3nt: TGTGCCAGCAAGCACTCCGCGGGGATCTACGAGCAGTACTTC; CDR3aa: CASKHSAGIYEQYF
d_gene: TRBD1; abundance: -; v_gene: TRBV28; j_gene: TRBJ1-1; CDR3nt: TGTGCCAGCAGCCCCCCAGGGGGTTTCACTGAAGCTTTCTTT; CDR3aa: CASSPPGGFTEAFF
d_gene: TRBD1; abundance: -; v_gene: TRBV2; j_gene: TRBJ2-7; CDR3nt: TGTGCCAGCAGTTCCGACAGGGGCCCCAAATCCTACGAGCAGTACTTC; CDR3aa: CASSSDRGPKSYEQYF
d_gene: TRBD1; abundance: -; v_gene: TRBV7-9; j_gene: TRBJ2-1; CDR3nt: TGTGCCAGCAGCTTACTTCCGGGACAGGGAAATGAGCAGTTCTTC; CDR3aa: CASSLLPGQGNEQFF
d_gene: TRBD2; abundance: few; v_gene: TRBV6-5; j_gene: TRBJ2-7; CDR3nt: TGTGCCAGCAGTTACTCGCTACTAGCGGGTATCTACGAGCAGTACTTC; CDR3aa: CASSYSLLAGIYEQYF
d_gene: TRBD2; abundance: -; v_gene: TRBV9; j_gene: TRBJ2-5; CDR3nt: TGTGCCAGCGGGCGGGGAGGGTTAGAAGAGACCCAGTACTTC; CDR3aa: CASGRGGLEETQYF
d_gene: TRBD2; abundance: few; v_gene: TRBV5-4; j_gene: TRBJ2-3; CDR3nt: TGTGCCAGCAGCCAGCTGACGATAGCGGGGGGAAGCACAGATACGCAGTATTTT; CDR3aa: CASSQLTIAGGSTDTQYF